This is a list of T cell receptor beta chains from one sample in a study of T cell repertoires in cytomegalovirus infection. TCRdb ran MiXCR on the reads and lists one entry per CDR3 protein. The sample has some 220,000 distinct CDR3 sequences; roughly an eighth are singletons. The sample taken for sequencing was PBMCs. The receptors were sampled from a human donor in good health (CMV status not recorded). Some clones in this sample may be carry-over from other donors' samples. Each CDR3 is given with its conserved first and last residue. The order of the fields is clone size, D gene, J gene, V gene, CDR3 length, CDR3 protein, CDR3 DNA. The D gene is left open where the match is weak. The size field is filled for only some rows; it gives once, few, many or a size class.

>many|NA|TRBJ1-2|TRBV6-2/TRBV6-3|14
CASSYAGVPGGYTF
TGTGCCAGCAGTTACGCGGGGGTGCCGGGCGGCTACACCTTC
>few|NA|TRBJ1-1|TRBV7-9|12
CASSSPYTEAFF
TGTGCCAGCAGCTCTCCCTACACTGAAGCTTTCTTT
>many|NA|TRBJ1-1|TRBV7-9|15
CASSLALGRRSEAFF
TGTGCCAGCAGCTTAGCGCTCGGCAGGAGGTCTGAAGCTTTCTTT
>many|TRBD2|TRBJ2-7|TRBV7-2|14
CASSSGLAGDEQYF
TGTGCCAGCAGCTCGGGACTAGCGGGGGACGAGCAGTACTTC
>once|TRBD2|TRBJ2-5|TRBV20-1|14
CSASLAGLQETQYF
TGCAGTGCTAGCCTAGCGGGACTCCAAGAGACCCAGTACTTC
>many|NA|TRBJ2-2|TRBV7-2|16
CASTSTGTTNTGELFF
TGTGCCAGCACCTCGACCGGGACAACGAACACCGGGGAGCTGTTTTTT
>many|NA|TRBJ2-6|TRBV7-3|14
CASSLLTGANVLTF
TGTGCCAGCAGCTTATTAACTGGGGCCAACGTCCTGACTTTC
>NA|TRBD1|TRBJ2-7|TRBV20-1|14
CSARGDRVSYEQYF
TGCAGTGCTAGAGGGGACAGGGTGTCCTACGAGCAGTACTTC
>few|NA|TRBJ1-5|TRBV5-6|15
CASSFRGISNQPQHF
TGTGCCAGCAGCTTTAGAGGGATCAGCAATCAGCCCCAGCATTTT
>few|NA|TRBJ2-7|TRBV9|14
CASSPTGLTYEQYF
TGTGCCAGCAGCCCCACGGGGTTAACCTACGAGCAGTACTTC
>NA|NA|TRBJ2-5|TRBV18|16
CASSPGAGGSGETQYF
TGTGCCAGCTCCCCCGGTGCGGGCGGGTCCGGAGAGACCCAGTACTTC
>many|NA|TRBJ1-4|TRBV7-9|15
CASSPTTVINEKLFF
TGTGCCAGCAGCCCGACAACAGTTATTAATGAAAAACTGTTTTTT
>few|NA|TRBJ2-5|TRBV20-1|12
CSAEGSQETQYF
TGCAGTGCTGAGGGCAGCCAAGAGACCCAGTACTTC
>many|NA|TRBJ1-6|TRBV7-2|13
CASSRSYNSPLHF
TGTGCCAGCAGCCGCTCCTATAATTCACCCCTCCACTTT
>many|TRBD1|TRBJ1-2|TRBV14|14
CASSRPGQLYGYTF
TGTGCCAGCAGCCGTCCGGGACAGCTCTATGGCTACACCTTC
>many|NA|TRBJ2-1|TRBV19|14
CASSIDGDYNEQFF
TGTGCCAGTAGTATAGATGGGGACTACAATGAGCAGTTCTTC
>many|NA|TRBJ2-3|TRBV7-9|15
CASSLPRRLGDTQYF
TGTGCCAGCAGCTTACCCCGTAGGCTGGGGGATACGCAGTATTTT
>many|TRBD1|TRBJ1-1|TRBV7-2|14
CASSYGGQPSVAFF
TGTGCCAGCAGCTACGGGGGACAGCCTTCGGTGGCTTTCTTT
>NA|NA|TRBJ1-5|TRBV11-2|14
CASSLGGGHQPQHF
TGTGCCAGCAGCTTAGGGGGGGGTCATCAGCCCCAGCATTTT
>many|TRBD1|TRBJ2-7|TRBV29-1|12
CSVGGQGYEQYF
TGCAGCGTTGGGGGACAGGGCTACGAGCAGTACTTC
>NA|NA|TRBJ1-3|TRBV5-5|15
CASSLYGQGGNTIYF
TGTGCCAGCAGCTTGTATGGTCAAGGGGGAAACACCATATATTTT
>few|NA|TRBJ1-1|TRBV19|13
CASSMNEGSEAFF
TGTGCCAGTAGTATGAATGAGGGGAGTGAAGCTTTCTTT
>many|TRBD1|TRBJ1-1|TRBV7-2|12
CASSMDRGSAFF
TGTGCCAGCAGCATGGACAGGGGTAGTGCTTTCTTT
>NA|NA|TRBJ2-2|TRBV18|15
CASSPEVPGTGELFF
TGTGCCAGCTCACCCGAAGTCCCTGGGACCGGGGAGCTGTTTTTT
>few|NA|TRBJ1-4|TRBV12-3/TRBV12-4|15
CASSLIREGKEKLFF
TGTGCCAGCAGTTTAATCAGGGAGGGGAAAGAAAAACTGTTTTTT
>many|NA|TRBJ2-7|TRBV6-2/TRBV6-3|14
CASRTGTGAYEQYF
TGTGCCAGCAGGACCGGGACGGGAGCCTACGAGCAGTACTTC
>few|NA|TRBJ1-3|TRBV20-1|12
CSALVQGNTIYF
TGCAGTGCCTTGGTCCAGGGAAACACCATATATTTT
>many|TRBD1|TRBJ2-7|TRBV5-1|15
CASSLVGTGAYEQYF
TGCGCCAGCAGCTTGGTGGGGACAGGGGCCTACGAGCAGTACTTC
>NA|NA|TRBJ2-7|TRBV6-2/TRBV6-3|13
CASSYLSSYEQYF
TGTGCCAGCAGTTACTTGAGCTCCTACGAGCAGTACTTC
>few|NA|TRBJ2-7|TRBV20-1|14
CSATPPGAIHEQYF
TGCAGTGCTACTCCCCCAGGGGCCATTCACGAGCAGTACTTC
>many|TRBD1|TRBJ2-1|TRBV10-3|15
CAISSVGTGGNEQFF
TGTGCCATCAGTTCCGTGGGGACAGGGGGCAATGAGCAGTTCTTC
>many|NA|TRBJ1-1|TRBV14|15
CASSHARGMNTEAFF
TGTGCCAGCAGCCATGCACGGGGCATGAACACTGAAGCTTTCTTT
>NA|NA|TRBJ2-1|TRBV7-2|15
CASSPPPGRFNEQFF
TGTGCCAGCAGTCCCCCCCCGGGACGCTTCAATGAGCAGTTCTTC
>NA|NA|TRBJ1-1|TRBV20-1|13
CSARKQLNTEAFF
TGCAGTGCTAGAAAACAGTTGAACACTGAAGCTTTCTTT
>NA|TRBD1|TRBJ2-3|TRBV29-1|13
CSDRQGSTDTQYF
TGCAGCGACCGACAGGGATCCACAGATACGCAGTATTTT
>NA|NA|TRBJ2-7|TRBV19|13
CASSRDKGYEQYF
TGTGCCAGTAGCCGGGACAAGGGGTACGAGCAGTACTTC
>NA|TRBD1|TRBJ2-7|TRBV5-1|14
CASRPGTGGYEQYF
TGCGCCAGCAGGCCGGGGACAGGGGGCTACGAGCAGTACTTC
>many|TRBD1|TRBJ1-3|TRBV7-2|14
CASSFGDSVNTIYF
TGTGCCAGCAGCTTCGGGGACAGTGTAAACACCATATATTTT
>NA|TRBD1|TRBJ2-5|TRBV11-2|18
CASSLRWGQRMYQETQYF
TGTGCCAGCAGCCTCCGATGGGGACAGCGGATGTACCAAGAGACCCAGTACTTC
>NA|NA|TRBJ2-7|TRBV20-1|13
CSARGDTKREQYF
TGCAGTGCTAGAGGGGACACCAAGCGGGAGCAGTACTTC
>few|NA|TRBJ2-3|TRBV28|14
CASSLKLWTDTQYF
TGTGCCAGCAGTTTAAAGTTATGGACAGATACGCAGTATTTT